The rows below give T cell receptor beta chains drawn from one sample of a study of OX40 agonist ivuxolimab in advanced cancers. Method: immunoSEQ multiplex PCR; TCRdb's copy keeps in-frame clones and lacks some. The sample has over 40,000 clones, 87% seen once. Sequenced material: CD4+ or CD8+ T cells sorted from blood, taken in a trial of the OX40 agonist ivuxolimab. The source is an adult with an advanced solid tumor such as melanoma, head and neck, liver or kidney cancer. Each CDR3 is given with its conserved first and last residue. The order of the fields is CDR3 length, J gene, V gene, clone size, D gene, CDR3 protein, CDR3 DNA. A D gene is named only where the DNA matches it firmly. Clone size appears in some rows only: once, few, many, or a class for an expanded clone.

>17|TRBJ1-6|TRBV7-9|NA|TRBD1
CASTTEDRSSYNSPLHF
TGTGCCAGCACTACCGAGGACAGGAGCTCCTATAATTCACCCCTCCACTTT
>18|TRBJ2-1|TRBV28|once|NA
CASSLGGQWGVSYNEQFF
TGTGCCAGCAGTTTGGGAGGACAGTGGGGGGTCTCCTACAATGAGCAGTTCTTC
>15|TRBJ2-3|TRBV6-6|NA|NA
CASSVKGRQSDTQYF
TGTGCCAGCAGTGTGAAAGGGCGCCAATCTGATACGCAGTATTTT
>11|TRBJ2-1|TRBV6-1|NA|NA
CASPLGAEQFF
TGTGCCAGCCCCCTTGGGGCTGAGCAGTTCTTC
>16|TRBJ1-1|TRBV30|NA|NA
CAWSVPGTPVNTEAFF
TGTGCCTGGAGCGTACCCGGGACACCAGTCAACACTGAAGCTTTCTTT
>14|TRBJ2-2|TRBV2|once|NA
CASSADGSTGELFF
TGTGCCAGCAGCGCGGACGGTAGCACCGGGGAGCTGTTTTTT
>18|TRBJ2-5|TRBV7-3|few|TRBD2
CASSLGLAGGPGLETQYF
TGTGCCAGCAGCTTAGGGCTAGCGGGAGGGCCTGGTTTAGAGACCCAGTACTTC
>15|TRBJ2-1|TRBV5-1|once|NA
CASSLVNRGHNEQFF
TGCGCCAGCAGCTTGGTGAACCGGGGGCACAATGAGCAGTTCTTC
>12|TRBJ2-1|TRBV5-1|NA|NA
CASSPDSRIGFF
TGCGCCAGCAGCCCGGACAGCCGAATCGGGTTCTTC
>12|TRBJ2-7|TRBV10-3|NA|TRBD1
CATKTGGYEQYF
TGTGCCACCAAGACAGGGGGCTACGAGCAGTACTTC
>12|TRBJ2-7|TRBV18|NA|NA
CASSPPSYEQYF
TGTGCCAGCTCACCACCGTCCTACGAGCAGTACTTC
>19|TRBJ2-3|TRBV7-9|NA|TRBD1
CASSFTSYPGQGGTDTQYF
TGTGCCAGCAGCTTCACCAGTTATCCGGGACAGGGAGGAACAGATACGCAGTATTTT